This T cell receptor beta chain is drawn from a study of blood T cell repertoires in COVID-19. Study background: The United States, Italy and Spain supplied acute and convalescent COVID-19 samples. T cells, B-cell-depleted T cells, or PBMCs supplied cDNA or gDNA.

This clone was observed once. Germline V gene data show CDR1 as ENHRY and CDR2 as SYGVKD. Trimming removed 0 bases from V and 7 bases from J, with 10 bases in between. There are 14 residues in the CDR3. Authors' methods: Amplification of reference gene primers was used by the study to estimate nucleated cell counts. Sequencing was performed with immunoSEQ multiplex PCR; in TCRdb, only in-frame clones are kept and a portion is missing. V, J and clone size are taken as reported in that table, and D and trimming were inferred from the DNA itself. The sample consists of 150,000 to 200,000 clones, about 86% of them appearing once.

The specimen sequenced was peripheral blood. The V gene is TRBV10-3, the J gene TRBJ1-5; D remains unclear. The receptor was derived from a man between 60 and 75 years old with acute or convalescent COVID-19. This chain's CDR3 is CAISESWAAQPQHF. CDR3 coding DNA: TGTGCCATCAGTGAGTCCTGGGCAGCCCAGCCCCAGCATTTT.